This T cell receptor (beta chain) was recovered during a study of T cells in Graves' hyperthyroidism and ophthalmopathy. There were TCR beta CDR3 regions amplified from RNA transcripts. Carried out on the TCR CDR3, a first-round RT-PCR used the HTBI primer set. TCRdb analysed the multiplex PCR reads with MiXCR anew, one entry per CDR3 protein. The sample records 500,000 to 650,000 distinct CDR3 sequences, approximately 48% being singletons. Germline CDR1 and CDR2: ENHRY and SYGVKD. Trimming took 6 bases from V and 3 from J, leaving 11 bases between them. CDR3 length: 13 amino acids. This clonotype was seen at least ten times.

Sample: peripheral blood or thyroid tissue (not recorded which). The TCR originated in an adult woman with Graves' disease, either hyperthyroidism or ophthalmopathy (not recorded which). The rearrangement uses TRBV10-3 and TRBJ1-2; TRBD1 might be the D (6 bases). The chain's CDR3 is CAISLRTDYGYTF. Here the CDR3 DNA reads TGTGCCATCAGCTTGAGGACAGACTATGGCTACACCTTC.